The next 12 T cell receptor beta chains were all read from a single sample in a study of technical replicates of blood from four donors. TCRdb's copy holds only in-frame clones and misses some; the assay was immunoSEQ multiplex PCR. The table has under 100,000 clones, 65% to 90% seen once. Input material: PBMCs. These TCRs come from a human donor in good health. Some clones in this sample may be carry-over from other donors' samples.

The rearrangement uses TRBV6-1 and TRBJ2-5, with D perhaps TRBD2 (5 bases). Trimming stripped 9 bases from V and 1 base from J, with 9 bases between. The CDR3 is 12 amino acids. Germline CDR1 is MNHNS and CDR2 is SASEGT. CDR3 region: CASGELQETQYF. In DNA, the CDR3 is TGTGCCAGTGGGGAGCTCCAAGAGACCCAGTACTTC.

The V call is TRBV7-3, the J call TRBJ2-3, with TRBD2 matching 9 bases. The V gene's germline CDR1 is SGHTA and CDR2 FQGTGA. V was clipped by 0 bases and J by 0 bases; unmatched bases: 7. The CDR3 totals 18 residues. The CDR3 DNA reads TGTGCCAGCAGCTTAACCTACAGCGGGGGGACCAGCACAGATACGCAGTATTTT. It translates to CASSLTYSGGTSTDTQYF.

The chain uses TRBV18 and TRBJ1-2; D might be TRBD1 (6 bases). Germline values: CDR1 KGHSH, CDR2 LQKENI. The CDR3 runs 15 residues. V lost 5 bases and J 2 bases, leaving 15 bases between the germline ends. The CDR3: CASSTTDRSNYGYTF. CDR3 in DNA: TGTGCCAGCTCAACTACAGACAGGTCCAACTATGGCTACACCTTC.

As DNA, the CDR3 is TGTGCCAGCAGCCGGGGGACAGTCCTTAATCAGCCCCAGCATTTT. Translated: CASSRGTVLNQPQHF. The V and J genes are TRBV5-8 and TRBJ1-5, with 7 nucleotides matching TRBD1. The germline gives CDR1 SGHTS, CDR2 YDEGEE. V gave up 4 bases and J gave up 4 bases; unmatched junction bases: 8. The CDR3 covers 15 residues.

The J gene is TRBJ2-7, the V gene TRBV7-6, with D unclear. Per the germline V gene, CDR1 is SGHVS and CDR2 is FNYEAQ. This CDR3 spans 15 amino acids. Trimming cost V 1 base and J 2 bases, with 12 bases left between them. The CDR3 bases are TGTGCCAGCAGCTTAGGGCCCGGGTTGGCCTACGAGCAGTACTTC. This gives the protein CASSLGPGLAYEQYF.

The chain has TRBV6-6 and TRBJ1-4; 7 bases map to TRBD1. This CDR3 contains 14 residues. Germline trimming cut 6 bases from V and 5 bases from J; bases unmatched to any gene: 6. Germline loops: CDR1 MNHNY, CDR2 SVGAGI (reference sequence). The CDR3 is CASSRTGANEKLFF. In DNA, the CDR3 is TGTGCCAGCAGCCGAACAGGGGCCAATGAAAAACTGTTTTTT.

V is TRBV4-3 and J is TRBJ2-1; 8 positions agree with TRBD2. Germline V gene sequence: CDR1 LGHNA, CDR2 YSLEER. The CDR3 has 16 amino acids. V was pared by 0 bases and J by 4 bases, with 5 bases of the junction left unmatched. CDR3 residues: CASSQELTSAYNEQFF. The CDR3 DNA reads TGCGCCAGCAGCCAAGAATTGACTAGCGCGTACAATGAGCAGTTCTTC.

The chain combines TRBV2 with TRBJ2-2; TRBD2 aligns across 12 bases. The CDR3 loop spans 16 amino acids. V shed 6 bases, J shed 4 bases, and the junction held 6 bases outside the gene matches. Germline assignment: CDR1 SNHLY and CDR2 FYNNEI. The CDR3 bases are TGTGCCAGCAGACCCACTAGCGGGGGGCCCACCGGGGAGCTGTTTTTT. This sequence encodes CASRPTSGGPTGELFF. Complete variable domain (other parts from reference TRBV2 and TRBJ2-2): EPEVTQTPSHQVTQMGQEVILRCVPISNHLYFYWYRQILGQKVEFLVSFYNNEISEKSEIFDDQFSVERPDGSNFTLKIRSTKLEDSAMYFCASRPTSGGPTGELFFGEGSRLTVL.

The V call is TRBV7-6, the J call TRBJ2-5; tentative D call: TRBD1 (5 bases). Germline CDR1 and CDR2: SGHVS and FNYEAQ. V was cut by 5 bases and J by 5 bases, with 15 bases left in between. CDR3 length: 14 amino acids. The CDR3 DNA reads TGTGCCAGCAGCCCACGGGCAGGGTGGGAGACCCAGTACTTC. Its protein is CASSPRAGWETQYF.

The chain couples TRBV11-2 to TRBJ2-7; 9 nucleotides agree with TRBD1. V lost 4 bases, J lost 5 bases, and 0 bases stayed unmatched. Germline CDR1 SGHAT, CDR2 FQNNGV. The CDR3 extends over 12 amino acids. CDR3 in amino acids: CASSWDRDEQYF. CDR3 DNA sequence: TGTGCCAGCAGCTGGGACAGGGACGAGCAGTACTTC. Full variable domain (rest looked up from reference TRBV11-2 and TRBJ2-7): EAGVAQSPRYKIIEKRQSVAFWCNPISGHATLYWYQQILGQGPKLLIQFQNNGVVDDSQLPKDRFSAERLKGVDSTLKIQPAKLEDSAVYLCASSWDRDEQYFGPGTRLTVT.

V and J are TRBV29-1 and TRBJ2-7, with a weak D call TRBD1 (6 bases). Germline V gene sequence: CDR1 SQVTM, CDR2 ANQGSEA. Trimming took 0 bases from V and 7 from J, leaving 13 bases between them. CDR3 size: 13 residues. This chain's CDR3 is CSVEEETGWEQYF. Here the CDR3 DNA reads TGCAGCGTTGAAGAAGAAACAGGGTGGGAGCAGTACTTC.

The genes are TRBV7-2 and TRBJ1-2; 7 bases are shared with TRBD1. V gave up 2 bases and J gave up 0 bases; unmatched junction bases: 3. This CDR3 is 15 amino acids long. Germline values: CDR1 SGHTA, CDR2 FQGNSA. CDR3 protein: CASSLLGQANYGYTF. The CDR3 DNA reads as TGTGCCAGCAGCTTACTTGGACAGGCTAACTATGGCTACACCTTC. Full variable domain (outside the CDR3, taken from reference TRBV7-2 and TRBJ1-2): GAGVSQSPSNKVTEKGKDVELRCDPISGHTALYWYRQSLGQGLEFLIYFQGNSAPDKSGLPSDRFSAERTGGSVSTLTIQRTQQEDSAVYLCASSLLGQANYGYTFGSGTRLTVV.